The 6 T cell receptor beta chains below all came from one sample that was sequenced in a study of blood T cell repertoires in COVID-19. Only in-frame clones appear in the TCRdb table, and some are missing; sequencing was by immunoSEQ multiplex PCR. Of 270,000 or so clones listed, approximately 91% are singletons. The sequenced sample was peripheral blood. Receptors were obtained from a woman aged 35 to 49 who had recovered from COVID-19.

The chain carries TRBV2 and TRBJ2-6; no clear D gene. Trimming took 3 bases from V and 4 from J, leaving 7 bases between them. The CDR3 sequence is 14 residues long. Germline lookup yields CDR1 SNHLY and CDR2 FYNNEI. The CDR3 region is CASSDLLGANVLTF. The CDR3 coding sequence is TGTGCCAGCAGTGATCTTTTAGGGGCCAACGTCCTGACTTTC.

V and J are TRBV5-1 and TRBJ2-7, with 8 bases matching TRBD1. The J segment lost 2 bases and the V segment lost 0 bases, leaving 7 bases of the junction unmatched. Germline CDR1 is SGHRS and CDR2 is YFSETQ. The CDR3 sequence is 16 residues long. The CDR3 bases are TGCGCCAGCAGCTTGGGTGTGGACAGGGCTACCTACGAGCAGTACTTC. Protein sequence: CASSLGVDRATYEQYF.

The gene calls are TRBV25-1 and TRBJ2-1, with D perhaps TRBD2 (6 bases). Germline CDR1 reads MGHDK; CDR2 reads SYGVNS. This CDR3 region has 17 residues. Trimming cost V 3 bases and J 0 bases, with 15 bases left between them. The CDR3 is CASSDTGLARSYNEQFF. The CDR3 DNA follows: TGTGCCAGCAGTGATACCGGTCTAGCGCGCTCCTACAATGAGCAGTTCTTC.

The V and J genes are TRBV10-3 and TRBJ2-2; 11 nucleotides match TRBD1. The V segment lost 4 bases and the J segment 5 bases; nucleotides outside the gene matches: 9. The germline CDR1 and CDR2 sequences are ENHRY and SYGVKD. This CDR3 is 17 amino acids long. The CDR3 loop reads CAISGDPGTGGTGELFF. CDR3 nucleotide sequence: TGTGCCATCAGTGGGGACCCAGGGACAGGGGGGACCGGGGAGCTGTTTTTT.

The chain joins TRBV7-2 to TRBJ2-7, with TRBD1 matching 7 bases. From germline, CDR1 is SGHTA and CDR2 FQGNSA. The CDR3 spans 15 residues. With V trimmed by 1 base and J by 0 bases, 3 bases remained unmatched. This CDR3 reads CASSLGRGSSYEQYF. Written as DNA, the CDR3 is TGTGCCAGCAGCTTAGGCAGGGGGAGCTCCTACGAGCAGTACTTC.

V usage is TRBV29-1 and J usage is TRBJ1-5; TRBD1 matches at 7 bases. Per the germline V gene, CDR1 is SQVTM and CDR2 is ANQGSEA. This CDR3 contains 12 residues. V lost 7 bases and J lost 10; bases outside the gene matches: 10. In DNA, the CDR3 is TGCAGCGCCCCGACAGGGTCCAATCCCCAGCATTTT. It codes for CSAPTGSNPQHF.